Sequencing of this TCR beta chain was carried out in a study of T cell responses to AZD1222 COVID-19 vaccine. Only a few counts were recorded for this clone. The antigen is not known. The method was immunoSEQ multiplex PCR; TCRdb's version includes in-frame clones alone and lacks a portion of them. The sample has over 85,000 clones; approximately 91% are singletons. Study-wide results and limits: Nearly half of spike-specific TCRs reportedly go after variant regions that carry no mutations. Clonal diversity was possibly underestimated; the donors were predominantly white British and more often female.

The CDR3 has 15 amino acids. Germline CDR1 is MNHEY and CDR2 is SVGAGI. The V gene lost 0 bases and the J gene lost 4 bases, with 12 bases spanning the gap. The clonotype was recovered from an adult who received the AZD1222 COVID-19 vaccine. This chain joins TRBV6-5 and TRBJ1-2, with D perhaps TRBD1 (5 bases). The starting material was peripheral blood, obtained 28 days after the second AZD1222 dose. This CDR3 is CASSYSGGGTYGYTF. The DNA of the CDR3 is TGTGCCAGCAGTTACTCTGGCGGGGGAACCTATGGCTACACCTTC.